Sequencing of this T cell receptor (beta chain) was carried out in a study of blood T cell repertoires in COVID-19. Germline loops: CDR1 SGHTA, CDR2 FQGNSA. The V end lost 7 bases, the J end lost 0 bases, and 13 bases lay between the germline ends. This CDR3 spans 14 amino acids. TCRdb keeps only in-frame clones here, not all; method: immunoSEQ multiplex PCR. The sample yields some 160,000 clones, 65% to 85% seen once. Input material: peripheral blood. This receptor was obtained from a man between 45 and 60 years old with active or convalescent COVID-19. The chain has TRBV7-2 and TRBJ2-7; D remains unclear. This CDR3 reads CASTERFGSYEQYF. In nucleotides, the CDR3 is TGTGCCAGCACCGAGAGGTTCGGCTCCTACGAGCAGTACTTC.